Shown below are 6 T cell receptor beta chains from a single sample sequenced in a study of blood T cell repertoires in COVID-19. TCRdb's table, derived via immunoSEQ multiplex PCR, lists solely in-frame clones and lacks some. The sample contains 300,000 to 400,000 clones, more than 75% of which appear only once. The sample consisted of PBMCs or T cells enriched from blood (not recorded which). These receptors were obtained from a woman aged 18-29 years who had recovered from COVID-19.

V gene TRBV5-1 combines with J gene TRBJ2-1, with TRBD2 identical over 7 bases. Germline V CDR1 and CDR2: SGHRS, YFSETQ. The trim removed 4 bases at V and 6 bases at J, leaving 7 bases unmatched. The CDR3 totals 14 residues. In DNA, the CDR3 is TGCGCCAGCAGCGCCGGACTAGTATTCAATGAGCAGTTCTTC. Its protein is CASSAGLVFNEQFF.

The J gene is TRBJ1-3, the V gene TRBV6-5; D gene uncertain. Germline values: CDR1 MNHEY, CDR2 SVGAGI. The CDR3 covers 16 residues. V lost 1 base and J lost 0, with 10 bases in between. CDR3 loop: CASSYWSDSSGNTIYF. Here the CDR3 DNA reads TGTGCCAGCAGTTACTGGAGCGATTCCTCTGGAAACACCATATATTTT.

V is TRBV5-1 and J is TRBJ2-7, with 11 bases matching TRBD1. V dropped 4 bases and J dropped 2; count of bases not matched to a gene: 5. CDR1 and CDR2 from the germline V gene are SGHRS and YFSETQ. The CDR3 spans 15 residues. CDR3 region: CASSPGTGGTYEQYF. The CDR3, as DNA: TGCGCCAGCAGCCCCGGGACAGGGGGGACCTACGAGCAGTACTTC.

The chain recombines TRBV7-9 with TRBJ1-2, with 8 bases identical to TRBD1. Germline CDR1 and CDR2: SEHNR and FQNEAQ (reference sequence). CDR3 length equals 15 residues. After removal of 4 bases from V and 4 bases from J, the junction contained 8 bases not matched to a gene. In DNA, the CDR3 is TGTGCCAGCAGCTCGAGTGGACAGGGCCTCTATGGCTACACCTTC. Translated: CASSSSGQGLYGYTF.

The chain uses TRBV25-1 and TRBJ2-1, with 11 bases matching TRBD2. Germline CDR1 and CDR2: MGHDK and SYGVNS. The CDR3 is 14 amino acids. After removal of 6 bases from V and 9 bases from J, the junction contained 7 bases not matched to a gene. The CDR3 DNA reads TGTGCCAGCAGCGTTAGCGGGGGGGTCGGTGAGCAGTTCTTC. Translated: CASSVSGGVGEQFF. Combining the CDR3 with reference TRBV25-1 and TRBJ2-1 gives the whole variable domain EADIYQTPRYLVIGTGKKITLECSQTMGHDKMYWYQQDPGMELHLIHYSYGVNSTEKGDLSSESTVSRIRTEHFPLTLESARPSHTSQYLCASSVSGGVGEQFFGPGTRLTVL.

The chain couples TRBV6-5 to TRBJ2-5, with 8 bases identical to TRBD1. Per germline, CDR1 MNHEY and CDR2 SVGAGI. V was clipped by 5 bases and J by 5 bases; unmatched bases: 7. There are 14 residues in the CDR3. CDR3 protein: CASSHRQGWETQYF. The DNA of the CDR3 is TGTGCCAGCAGTCACAGACAGGGGTGGGAGACCCAGTACTTC.